This T cell receptor (beta chain) was captured by sequencing in a study of cytomegalovirus exposure and HLA in healthy donors. Study results and limitations: Excluded were some V segments that proved indistinguishable, including TRBV6-2 and TRBV6-3. Per a prior analysis, the majority of TCR beta V segments were productive roughly 87% or roughly 30% of the time. Later analysis identified a missense DCLRE1C variant that was linked to TCR beta V- and J-gene trimming.

Germline trimming cut 1 base from V and 0 bases from J; bases unmatched to any gene: 3. Germline V gene sequence: CDR1 MNHNS, CDR2 SASEGT. The length of the CDR3 is 15 residues. Vbeta (60) and Jbeta (13) primers were used in the PCR. The data were produced by immunoSEQ multiplex PCR, yet TCRdb's version contains in-frame clones alone and is incomplete. The sample holds some 150,000 clones, 80% to 85% seen once. This clone is deemed medium-sized (0.01 to 0.1%). Its cognate antigen is unknown. The receptor was isolated from a woman between 25 and 40 years old in good health and CMV-seronegative. Specimen: PBMCs. The genes are TRBV6-1 and TRBJ2-7; TRBD2 matches at 7 bases. The CDR3 sequence is CASSEGGGSSYEQYF. The CDR3 DNA follows: TGTGCCAGCAGTGAAGGGGGGGGTAGCTCCTACGAGCAGTACTTC.